The clone carrying this TCR beta chain was found once. The data are from a study of blood T cell repertoires in COVID-19. Whole-study context: From T cells, B-cell-depleted T cells, or PBMCs came the material, which was cDNA or gDNA.

The protocol was immunoSEQ multiplex PCR, while the TCRdb copy is restricted to in-frame clones and leaves out a portion. The sample holds about 250,000 clones; about 83% are singletons and the top ten take approximately 8.6%. CDR3 size: 12 residues. The germline CDR1 and CDR2 sequences are LNHDA and SQIVND (reference sequence). Between the trimmed V and J ends, which lost 6 bases and 6 bases, there was a span of 12 bases. V is TRBV19 and J is TRBJ2-7, with a weak D call TRBD1 (6 bases). The source of this sequence is a man in his forties with active or convalescent COVID-19. Source material: peripheral blood. CDR3 sequence: CASRVLGGEQYF. In DNA, the CDR3 is TGTGCCAGTAGGGTTTTAGGGGGCGAGCAGTACTTC.